These 20 T cell receptor beta chains came from one sample sequenced in a study of T cells in Graves' hyperthyroidism and ophthalmopathy. Amplification yielded TCR beta CDR3 regions, with RNA transcripts as the source. The HTBI primer set drove a first-round RT-PCR of the TCR CDR3. TCRdb redid the calling of the multiplex PCR reads with MiXCR, one entry per CDR3 protein. The sample yields about 500,000 distinct CDR3 sequences, over 13% seen once. Sequencing was performed on blood. Receptor source: a woman aged 18-29 years with Graves' hyperthyroidism.

This clonotype was found many times. This rearrangement joins TRBV5-4 to TRBJ2-1, with D perhaps TRBD1 (6 bases). V was pared by 2 bases and J by 7 bases, with 16 bases between. The CDR3 is 15 amino acids. Germline CDR1 reads SGHNT; CDR2 reads YYREEE (reference sequence). CDR3 nucleotide sequence: TGTGCCAGCAGCTTAGGACAGAGGGTTGGGAATGAGCAGTTCTTC. Residues: CASSLGQRVGNEQFF.

Many counts were recorded for this clonotype. V is TRBV3-1 and J is TRBJ2-7, with D possibly TRBD2 on 6 matching bases. The CDR3 has 15 residues. Trimming cost V 7 bases and J 1 base, with 17 bases left between them. The germline V gene encodes CDR1 LGHDT and CDR2 YNNKEL (reference sequence). As DNA, the CDR3 is TGTGCCAGCACCGACCACGCCGGGACTTCCTACGAGCAGTACGTC. This gives the protein CASTDHAGTSYEQYV.

The chain combines TRBV11-3 with TRBJ2-2; 7 bases map to TRBD2. Looked up from germline, CDR1 is SGHNT and CDR2 is YENEEA. There are 16 residues in the CDR3. The V gene end was trimmed by 1 base and the J gene end by 5 bases; junction bases not matched to a gene: 7. In nucleotides, the CDR3 is TGTGCCAGCAGCTTAGTAGCTAGCGGTCAAACCGGGGAGCTGTTTTTT. Protein product: CASSLVASGQTGELFF.

J is TRBJ1-5 and V is TRBV12-3 or TRBV12-4; D is unresolved. V lost 3 bases and J lost 0, with 6 bases in between. The CDR3 has 14 amino acids. CDR3 sequence (DNA): TGTGCCAGCAGTTTTATGGTTAGCAATCAGCCCCAGCATTTT. Translating gives CASSFMVSNQPQHF.

This chain connects TRBV7-9 to TRBJ2-3, with D perhaps matching TRBD1 (7 bases). This CDR3 spans 24 amino acids. Deletions cut 1 base from V and 4 bases from J, with 39 bases between. Germline-derived CDR1 and CDR2 are SEHNR and FQNEAQ (reference sequence). CDR3 bases: TGTGCCAGCAGCTTAGATCCGAGACAGGGAGGACTAACGGGATCGGGCCTATCCCCAGATACGCAGTATTTT. Residues: CASSLDPRQGGLTGSGLSPDTQYF. Full variable domain (outside the CDR3, taken from reference TRBV7-9 and TRBJ2-3): DTGVSQNPRHKITKRGQNVTFRCDPISEHNRLYWYRQTLGQGPEFLTYFQNEAQLEKSRLLSDRFSAERPKGSFSTLEIQRTEQGDSAMYLCASSLDPRQGGLTGSGLSPDTQYFGPGTRLTVL.

This clonotype was detected ten times or more. The genes are TRBV24-1 and TRBJ1-1; 8 positions agree with TRBD1. The CDR3 is 19 amino acids. Trimming cost V 3 bases and J 4 bases; bases outside gene matches: 18. Germline V CDR1 and CDR2: KGHDR, SFDVKD. Here the CDR3 reads CATSDRTIDRGLAGTEAFF. DNA for the CDR3: TGTGCCACCAGTGATCGGACAATCGACAGGGGTTTGGCCGGCACTGAAGCTTTCTTT.

The table lists this clonotype with many counts. The V gene is TRBV20-1, the J gene TRBJ2-6; D is perhaps TRBD1 (5 bases). V lost 2 bases and J 2 bases, leaving 10 bases between the germline ends. CDR3 length: 15 residues. Germline values: CDR1 DFQATT, CDR2 SNEGSKA (reference sequence). The CDR3 region has the DNA TGCAGTGCTAGATTAGGCAGGGCTGGGGCCAACGTCCTGACTTTC. This gives the protein CSARLGRAGANVLTF.

Of note for this clonotype: Being one base from a much bigger clone, this may be a read error. V gene TRBV19 combines with J gene TRBJ2-3, with D perhaps assigned TRBD1 or TRBD2 (5 bases each). The CDR3 contains 15 residues. Looked up from germline, CDR1 is LNHDA and CDR2 is SQIVND (reference sequence). This CDR3 is CVSSYRDPSTDTQYF. In nucleotides, the CDR3 is TGTGTCAGTAGTTACCGGGACCCTAGCACAGATACGCAGTATTTT.

This clonotype was observed many times. A much more abundant neighbour one base away suggests this may be a read error. The J gene is TRBJ1-1, the V gene TRBV20-1; a possible D gene is TRBD1 (5 bases). CDR3 length: 15 amino acids. CDR1 DFQATT and CDR2 SNEGSKA come from the germline V gene (reference sequence). Trimming pared 3 bases from V and 2 bases from J, leaving 16 bases between. The CDR3 DNA reads as TGCAGTGCTAGGCAGGGCCACTCCATAAACACTGAAGCTTTCTTT. Its protein product is CSARQGHSINTEAFF.

The CDR3 is CASRRPGQGVMNTEAFF. In nucleotides, the CDR3 is TGTGCCAGCAGAAGACCCGGACAGGGAGTCATGAACACTGAAGCTTTCTTT. The chain combines TRBV6-1 with TRBJ1-1; 8 nucleotides align to TRBD1. The V segment lost 6 bases and the J segment 0 bases; nucleotides outside the gene matches: 12. The CDR3 is made up of 17 amino acids. CDR1 and CDR2 (germline): MNHNS, SASEGT.

This clonotype was found many times. This CDR3 is CASSLDGSGTGELFF. CDR3 bases: TGCGCCAGCAGCTTGGACGGTAGCGGGACCGGGGAGCTGTTTTTT. The chain has TRBV5-1 and TRBJ2-2; TRBD2 agrees at 7 bases. The CDR3 is 15 amino acids. Germline V gives CDR1 SGHRS, CDR2 YFSETQ. V shed 0 bases and J 5 bases; nucleotides not matched to a gene: 4.

This clonotype was observed a handful of times. This chain uses TRBV19 with TRBJ1-1; 8 bases line up with TRBD1. Looked up from germline, CDR1 is LNHDA and CDR2 is SQIVND (reference sequence). V lost 6 bases and J lost 4; bases outside the gene matches: 1. The CDR3 runs to 12 residues. CDR3 protein: CASRQGATEAFF. CDR3 coding DNA: TGTGCCAGTAGGCAGGGGGCCACTGAAGCTTTCTTT.

This clonotype was picked up many times. The V gene is TRBV12-3 or TRBV12-4, the J gene TRBJ2-5, with D uncertain. This CDR3 comprises 14 residues. The V end was cut by 3 bases, the J end by 5 bases, with 13 bases between. The chain's CDR3 is CASSLRQIEETQYF. CDR3 DNA sequence: TGTGCCAGCAGTTTGCGGCAGATCGAGGAGACCCAGTACTTC.

The rearrangement links TRBV19 to TRBJ2-1, with TRBD2 as a possible D gene (6 bases). V was pared by 6 bases and J by 9 bases, with 18 bases between. CDR1 and CDR2 (germline): LNHDA, SQIVND (reference sequence). CDR3 size: 14 residues. The CDR3 spells CASRTGRSGTEQFF. The CDR3 DNA reads as TGTGCCAGTAGGACTGGGAGGTCCGGGACTGAGCAGTTCTTC. Together with reference TRBV19 and TRBJ2-1, the CDR3 gives the full variable domain: DGGITQSPKYLFRKEGQNVTLSCEQNLNHDAMYWYRQDPGQGLRLIYYSQIVNDFQKGDIAEGYSVSREKKESFPLTVTSAQKNPTAFYLCASRTGRSGTEQFFGPGTRLTVL.

At least ten counts were recorded for this clonotype. This chain joins TRBV5-1 and TRBJ1-5; D gene uncertain. Germline V gene lookup returns CDR1 SGHRS and CDR2 YFSETQ. The CDR3 has 13 residues. The ends were cut back, 0 bases at V and 7 bases at J, with 8 bases in the middle. Here the CDR3 DNA reads TGCGCCAGCAGCTTGGTCATCGGGCAGCCCCAGCATTTT. It codes for CASSLVIGQPQHF.

This clonotype was observed many times. The V and J genes are TRBV30 and TRBJ2-3; D is possibly TRBD1 (5 bases). The CDR3 runs to 13 residues. V shed 8 bases and J shed 3 bases, with 15 bases lying between them. The germline V gene has CDR1 GTSNPN and CDR2 SVGIG (reference sequence). CDR3 sequence: CAQTQGATDTQYF. For the CDR3, the DNA is TGTGCCCAGACCCAAGGGGCTACAGATACGCAGTATTTT.

This clonotype was seen a handful of times. This sequence joins TRBV19 and TRBJ2-2, with D hard to call. This CDR3 has 14 residues. The V gene's germline CDR1 is LNHDA and CDR2 SQIVND (reference sequence). Trimming removed 0 bases from V and 4 bases from J, with 6 bases in between. The CDR3 sequence is CASSIDRATGELFF. The CDR3, as DNA: TGTGCCAGTAGTATAGATCGGGCCACCGGGGAGCTGTTTTTT.

There are many counts of this clonotype. The rearrangement joins TRBV20-1 to TRBJ2-5, with 9 bases lining up with TRBD1. In germline, CDR1 is DFQATT, CDR2 SNEGSKA (reference sequence). The length of the CDR3 is 14 residues. V lost 4 bases and J lost 5; bases outside the gene matches: 8. DNA for the CDR3: TGCAGTGCTAAGGGAGGGGACAGGGCGGAGACCCAGTACTTC. Encoded protein: CSAKGGDRAETQYF.

With respect to this clonotype: It may be a read error: a sequence one base away is much more abundant. The chain links TRBV27 to TRBJ2-1; D not resolved. V was pared by 8 bases and J by 9 bases, with 20 bases between. The CDR3 runs to 14 residues. Germline V gene sequence: CDR1 MNHEY, CDR2 SMNVEV (reference sequence). The CDR3 protein is CASRPPGVNREQFF. CDR3 DNA sequence: TGTGCCAGCCGACCCCCAGGCGTGAACCGTGAGCAGTTCTTC.

This clonotype came up many times. The chain couples TRBV11-3 to TRBJ2-3; 9 bases match TRBD2. Trimming at V came to 5 bases and at J to 6 bases, leaving 15 bases not matched to a gene. There are 17 residues in the CDR3. From germline, CDR1 is SGHNT and CDR2 YENEEA. The CDR3 here is CASSVLETSGLRDTQYF. Written as DNA, the CDR3 is TGTGCCAGCAGCGTCCTGGAGACTAGCGGCCTCAGGGATACGCAGTATTTT.